Detailed here is one T cell receptor beta chain. The antigen it binds to is not known. At one boundary the junction diverges from the germline segment, which might be a read error. The entry originates in a study of metastatic and nonmetastatic thyroid tumors (dated by TCRdb to about 2020). The study in broad terms: For patients with malignant and with benign thyroid disease, the researchers compared repertoires between peripheral blood samples and tumor or nodule tissue samples.

Library construction relied on PCR. TCRdb lists the instrument as Illumina HiSeq 4000. High-throughput sequencing was used to profile the TCR beta-chain CDR3 region of every patient. The original methods were these. The researchers built a classifier to tell apart papillary thyroid cancer patients with distant metastasis, based on CDR3 differences among clinicopathological groups. Repertoire diversity was assessed with the Shannon index, and tumor-blood repertoire similarity with the Morisita-Horn index. TCRdb passed the public sequencing reads through fastp at Q25 and MiXCR, retaining productive beta sequences. The V and J calls, along with clone size, are taken from TCRdb and not from the paper's own processing. The sample yields around 70,000 clones; 18% were counted once. Roughly 13% of the sample is held by the ten biggest clonotypes. No treatment had been received by any patient before thyroid surgery. Using T-cell receptor beta sequencing, the researchers looked back retrospectively at clinical samples from patients, gathered between the early 2010s and the late 2010s.

Its CDR3 holds 14 amino acids, cysteine through phenylalanine. Kept here is only the CDR3 DNA, which spans 42 bases and is read in frame from base 1. The germline V gene supplies CDR1 MNHNS and CDR2 SASEGT. Here is what the overall study found, with its caveats: TCR beta diversity was reported as significantly higher in malignant tumors than in benign nodules, in both blood and tumor samples.

The V and J genes are TRBV6-1 and TRBJ1-2; a stretch of 7 junction bases matches TRBD1. The sequence derives from a female donor with papillary thyroid cancer or a benign thyroid nodule (not recorded which). Some clones in this sample may be carry-over from other donors' samples. The specimen was blood. The DNA reads as follows: TGTGCCAGCAGTTTTGATTCCCATCAGGACAGGCCGATCTTC. Translated, it reads CASSFDSHQDRPIF.